This TCR beta chain appears in the sequencing data of a study of shared clonotypes between healthy human individuals. Across the study: The cohort comprised a couple of women and a few men. Their ages spanned 18 to 49 years.

Details on this clone: This specimen includes other DNA sequences encoding the same CDR3.

Assay: immunoSEQ multiplex PCR; the TCRdb copy retains only in-frame clones and omits some. The sample holds some 2,100,000 clones, under 97% seen once. In germline, CDR1 is MDHEN, CDR2 SYDVKM. The CDR3 has 12 amino acids. V lost 3 bases, J lost 5 bases, and 7 bases lay in between. Sequencing was performed on naive CD4+ T cells sorted from blood. Subset of the sample: CD45RA+ positively selected. The receptor was isolated from a man aged 18 to 30 in good health. The chain is built from TRBV28 and TRBJ1-2; D is perhaps TRBD1 (6 bases). This CDR3 reads CASSLGAYGYTF. The CDR3 DNA reads as TGTGCCAGCAGTTTGGGGGCGTATGGCTACACCTTC.